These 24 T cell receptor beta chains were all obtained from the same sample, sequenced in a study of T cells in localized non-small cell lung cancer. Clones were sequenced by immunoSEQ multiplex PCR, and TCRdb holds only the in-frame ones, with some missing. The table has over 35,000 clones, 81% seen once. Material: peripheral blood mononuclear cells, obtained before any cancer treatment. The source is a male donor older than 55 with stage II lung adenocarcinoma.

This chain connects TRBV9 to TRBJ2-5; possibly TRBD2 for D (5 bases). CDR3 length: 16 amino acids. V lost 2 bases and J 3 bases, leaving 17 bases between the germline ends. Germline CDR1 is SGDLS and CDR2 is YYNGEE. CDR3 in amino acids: CASSVGIFGGEETQYF. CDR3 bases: TGTGCCAGCAGCGTCGGAATTTTCGGAGGCGAAGAGACCCAGTACTTC. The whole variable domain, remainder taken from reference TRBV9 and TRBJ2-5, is DSGVTQTPKHLITATGQRVTLRCSPRSGDLSVYWYQQSLDQGLQFLIQYYNGEERAKGNILERFSAQQFPDLHSELNLSSLELGDSALYFCASSVGIFGGEETQYFGPGTRLLVL.

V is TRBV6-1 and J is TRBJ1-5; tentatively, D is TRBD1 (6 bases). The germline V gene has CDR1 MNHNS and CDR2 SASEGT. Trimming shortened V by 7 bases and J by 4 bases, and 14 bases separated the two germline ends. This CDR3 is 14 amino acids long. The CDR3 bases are TGTGCCAGCAATAAAGAGGGGGTTAATCAGCCCCAGCATTTT. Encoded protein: CASNKEGVNQPQHF.

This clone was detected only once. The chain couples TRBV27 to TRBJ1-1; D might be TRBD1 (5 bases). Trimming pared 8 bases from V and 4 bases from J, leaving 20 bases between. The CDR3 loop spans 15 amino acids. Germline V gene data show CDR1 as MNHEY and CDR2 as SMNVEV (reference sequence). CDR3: CASGSSGLGSTEAFF. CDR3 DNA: TGTGCCAGCGGTTCGTCGGGACTGGGGAGCACTGAAGCTTTCTTT.

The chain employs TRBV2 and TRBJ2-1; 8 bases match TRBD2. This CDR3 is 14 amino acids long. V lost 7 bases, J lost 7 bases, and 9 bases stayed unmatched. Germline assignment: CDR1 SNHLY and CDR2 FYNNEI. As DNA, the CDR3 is TGTGCCAGCATGTTCGGGCGGGGGGAGAATGAGCAGTTCTTC. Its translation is CASMFGRGENEQFF.

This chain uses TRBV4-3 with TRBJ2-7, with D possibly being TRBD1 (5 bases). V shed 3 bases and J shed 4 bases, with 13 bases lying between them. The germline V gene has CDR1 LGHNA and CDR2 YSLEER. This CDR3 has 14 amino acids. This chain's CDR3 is CASSQSFQGYEQYF. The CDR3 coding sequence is TGCGCCAGCAGCCAGTCATTTCAGGGATACGAGCAGTACTTC.

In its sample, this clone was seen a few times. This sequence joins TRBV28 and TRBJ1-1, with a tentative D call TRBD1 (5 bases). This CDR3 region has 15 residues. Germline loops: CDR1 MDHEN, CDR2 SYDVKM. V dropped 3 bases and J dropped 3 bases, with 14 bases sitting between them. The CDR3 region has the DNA TGTGCCAGCAGTTTCGAGGCAGGGTGGGACACTGAAGCTTTCTTT. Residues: CASSFEAGWDTEAFF.

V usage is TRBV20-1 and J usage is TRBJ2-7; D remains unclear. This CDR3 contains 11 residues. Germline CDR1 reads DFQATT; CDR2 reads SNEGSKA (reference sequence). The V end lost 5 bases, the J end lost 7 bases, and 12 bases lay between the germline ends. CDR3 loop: CSALDYREQYF. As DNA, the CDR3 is TGCAGTGCTCTCGATTATAGGGAGCAGTACTTC.

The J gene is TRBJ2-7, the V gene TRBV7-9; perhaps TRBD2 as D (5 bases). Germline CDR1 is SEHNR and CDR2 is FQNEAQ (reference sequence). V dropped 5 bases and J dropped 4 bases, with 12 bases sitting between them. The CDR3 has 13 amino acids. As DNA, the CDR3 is TGTGCCAGCAGCCTTTCCGACTATTACGAGCAGTACTTC. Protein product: CASSLSDYYEQYF.

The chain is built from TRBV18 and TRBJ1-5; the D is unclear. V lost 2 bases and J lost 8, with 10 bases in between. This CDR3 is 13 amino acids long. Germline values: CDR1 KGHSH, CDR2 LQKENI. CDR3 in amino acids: CASSPILGEPQHF. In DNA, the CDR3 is TGTGCCAGCTCACCAATCCTAGGAGAGCCCCAGCATTTT.

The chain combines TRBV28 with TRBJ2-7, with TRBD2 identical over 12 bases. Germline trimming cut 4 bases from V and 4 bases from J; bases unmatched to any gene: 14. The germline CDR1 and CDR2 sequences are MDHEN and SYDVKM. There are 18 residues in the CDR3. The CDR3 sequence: CASSSTWTGTSGWYEQYF. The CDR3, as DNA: TGTGCCAGCAGTTCAACCTGGACCGGGACTAGCGGGTGGTACGAGCAGTACTTC.

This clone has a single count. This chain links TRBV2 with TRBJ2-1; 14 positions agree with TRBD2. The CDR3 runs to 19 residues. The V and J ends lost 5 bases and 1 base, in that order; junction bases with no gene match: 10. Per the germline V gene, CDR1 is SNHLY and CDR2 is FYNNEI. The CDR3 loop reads CASSTPGLAGVLSYNEQFF. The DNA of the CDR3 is TGTGCCAGCAGTACCCCGGGACTAGCGGGAGTCTTATCCTACAATGAGCAGTTCTTC.

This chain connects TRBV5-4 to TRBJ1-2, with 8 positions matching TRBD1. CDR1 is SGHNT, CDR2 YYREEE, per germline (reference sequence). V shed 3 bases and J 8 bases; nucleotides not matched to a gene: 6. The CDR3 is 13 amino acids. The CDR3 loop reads CASSSRTGKGYTF. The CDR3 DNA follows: TGTGCCAGCAGCTCTCGGACAGGGAAGGGCTACACCTTC.

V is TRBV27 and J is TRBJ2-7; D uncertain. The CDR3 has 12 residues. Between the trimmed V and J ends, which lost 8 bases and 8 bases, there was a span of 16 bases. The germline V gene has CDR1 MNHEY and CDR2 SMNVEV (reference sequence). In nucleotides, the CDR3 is TGTGCCAGCGGGCCATCCTGGGCTAAGCAGTACTTC. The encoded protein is CASGPSWAKQYF.

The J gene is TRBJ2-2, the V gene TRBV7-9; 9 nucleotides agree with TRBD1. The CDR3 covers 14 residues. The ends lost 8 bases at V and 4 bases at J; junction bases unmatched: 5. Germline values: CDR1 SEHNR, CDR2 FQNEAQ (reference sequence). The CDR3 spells CASGGQGITGELFF. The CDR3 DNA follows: TGTGCCAGCGGGGGACAGGGAATCACCGGGGAGCTGTTTTTT.

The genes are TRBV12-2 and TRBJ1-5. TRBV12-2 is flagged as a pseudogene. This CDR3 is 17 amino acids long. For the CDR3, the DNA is TGTGCAAGTCGCCGCCGACCGGGACCAGGGTTGTCTCAGCCCCAGCATTTT. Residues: CASRRRPGPGLSQPQHF.

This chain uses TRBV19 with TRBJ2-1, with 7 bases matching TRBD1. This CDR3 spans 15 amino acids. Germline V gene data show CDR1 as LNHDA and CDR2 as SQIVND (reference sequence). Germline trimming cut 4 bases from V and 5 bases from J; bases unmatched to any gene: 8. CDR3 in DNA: TGTGCCAGTAGTAGGAACGAAGGGGGCGACAATGAGCAGTTCTTC. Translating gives CASSRNEGGDNEQFF.

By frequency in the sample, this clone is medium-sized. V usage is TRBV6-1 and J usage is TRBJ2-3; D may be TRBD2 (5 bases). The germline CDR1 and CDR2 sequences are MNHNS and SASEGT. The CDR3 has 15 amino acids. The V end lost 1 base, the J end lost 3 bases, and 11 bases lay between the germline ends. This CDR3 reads CASSEGAGETDTQYF. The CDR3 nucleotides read TGTGCCAGCAGTGAAGGGGCGGGTGAGACAGATACGCAGTATTTT.

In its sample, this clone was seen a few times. CDR3 region: CASSFRGLEHEQYF. The CDR3, as DNA: TGCGCCAGCAGCTTCCGCGGCCTGGAGCACGAGCAGTACTTC. This chain uses TRBV5-1 with TRBJ2-7; D unresolved. CDR1 is SGHRS, CDR2 YFSETQ, per germline. The germline V and J ends were trimmed by 2 bases and 5 bases, with 14 bases remaining between them. The CDR3 extends over 14 amino acids.

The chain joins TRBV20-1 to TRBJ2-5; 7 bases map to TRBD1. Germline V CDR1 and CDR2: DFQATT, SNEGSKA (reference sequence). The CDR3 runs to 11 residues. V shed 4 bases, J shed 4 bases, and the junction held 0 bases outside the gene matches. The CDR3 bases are TGCAGTGCTAACAGGGGAGAGACCCAGTACTTC. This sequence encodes CSANRGETQYF.

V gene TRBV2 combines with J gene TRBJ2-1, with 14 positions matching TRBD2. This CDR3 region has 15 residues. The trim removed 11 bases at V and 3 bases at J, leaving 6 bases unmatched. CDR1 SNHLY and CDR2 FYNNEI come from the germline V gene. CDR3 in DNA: TGTGCCGGGGGGACTAGCGGGAGTAACTACAATGAGCAGTTCTTC. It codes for CAGGTSGSNYNEQFF.

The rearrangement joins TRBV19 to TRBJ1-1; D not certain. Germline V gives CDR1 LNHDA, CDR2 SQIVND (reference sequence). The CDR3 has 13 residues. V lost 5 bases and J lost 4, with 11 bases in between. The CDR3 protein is CASSLLSGTEAFF. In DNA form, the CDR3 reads TGTGCCAGTAGTCTTCTCTCGGGCACTGAAGCTTTCTTT.

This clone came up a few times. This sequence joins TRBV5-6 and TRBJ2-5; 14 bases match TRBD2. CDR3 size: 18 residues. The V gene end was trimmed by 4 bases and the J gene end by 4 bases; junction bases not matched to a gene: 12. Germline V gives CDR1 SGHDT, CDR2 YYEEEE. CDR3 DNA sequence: TGTGCCAGCAGCCCCGGGACTAGCGGGAGAAGGCTGGGAGAGACCCAGTACTTC. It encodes CASSPGTSGRRLGETQYF.

As DNA, the CDR3 is TGTGCCAGTAGCCCCCCGGACAGGCTCTCCGGCAATGAGCAGTTCTTC. Its translation is CASSPPDRLSGNEQFF. The J gene is TRBJ2-1, the V gene TRBV19; 7 nucleotides align to TRBD1. The germline V gene encodes CDR1 LNHDA and CDR2 SQIVND (reference sequence). This CDR3 is 16 amino acids long. Unmatched junction bases numbered 14, after V lost 6 bases and J lost 6 bases.

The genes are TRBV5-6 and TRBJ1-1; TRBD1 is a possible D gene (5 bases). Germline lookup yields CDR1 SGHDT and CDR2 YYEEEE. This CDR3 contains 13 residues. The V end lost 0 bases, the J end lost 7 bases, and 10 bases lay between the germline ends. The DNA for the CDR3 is TGTGCCAGCAGCTTGGGGCAGGGATATGAAGCTTTCTTT. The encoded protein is CASSLGQGYEAFF. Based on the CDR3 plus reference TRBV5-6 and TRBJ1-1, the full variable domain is DAGVTQSPTHLIKTRGQQVTLRCSPKSGHDTVSWYQQALGQGPQFIFQYYEEEERQRGNFPDRFSGHQFPNYSSELNVNALLLGDSALYLCASSLGQGYEAFFGQGTRLTVV.